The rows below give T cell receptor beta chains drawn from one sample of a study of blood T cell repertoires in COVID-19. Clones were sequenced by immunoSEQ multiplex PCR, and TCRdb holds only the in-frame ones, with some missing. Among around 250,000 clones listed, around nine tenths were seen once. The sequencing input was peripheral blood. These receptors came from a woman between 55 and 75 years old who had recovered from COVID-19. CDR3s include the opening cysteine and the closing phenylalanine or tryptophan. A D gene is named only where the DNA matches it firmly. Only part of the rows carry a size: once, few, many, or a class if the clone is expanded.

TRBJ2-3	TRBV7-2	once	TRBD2	TGTGCCAGCACCGTCCGACTAGCGGGGAGCACAGATACGCAGTATTTT	CASTVRLAGSTDTQYF
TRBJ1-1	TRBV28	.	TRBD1	TGTGCCAGCAGTACGGACAGGGGGTGGGTAGCTTTCTTT	CASSTDRGWVAFF
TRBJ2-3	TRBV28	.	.	TGTGCCAGCAGTTTCCAGTATACGCAGTATTTT	CASSFQYTQYF
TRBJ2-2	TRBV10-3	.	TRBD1	TGTGCCATCAGTGCAGGGGGCAACACCGGGGAGCTGTTTTTT	CAISAGGNTGELFF
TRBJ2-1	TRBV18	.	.	TGTGCCAGCTCACCACGGATACAGGTGGCGAATGAGCAGTTCTTC	CASSPRIQVANEQFF
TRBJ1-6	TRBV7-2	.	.	TGTGCCAGCAGCTTAACACCACGGGGTAATTCACCCCTCCACTTT	CASSLTPRGNSPLHF
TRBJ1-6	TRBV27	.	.	TGTGCCAGCAGTTTAGGGACACGAACTTTGATAGATTCACCCCTCCACTTT	CASSLGTRTLIDSPLHF
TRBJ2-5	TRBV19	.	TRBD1	TGTGCCAGCCGTGTGGCCTTGACAGGGGGAGAGACCCAGTACTTC	CASRVALTGGETQYF
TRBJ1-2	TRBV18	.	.	TGTGCCAGCTCACCCTCAGGGGAAAACTATGGCTACACCTTC	CASSPSGENYGYTF
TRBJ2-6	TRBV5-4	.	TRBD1	TGTGCCAGCAGCCCAGTGGCCCTACAGGGGGCTGGGGCCAACGTCCTGACTTTC	CASSPVALQGAGANVLTF
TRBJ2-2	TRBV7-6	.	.	TGTGCCACCGGGTCGGGGAGGTCAGCCGGGGAGCTGTTTTTT	CATGSGRSAGELFF
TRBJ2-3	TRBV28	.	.	TGTGCCAGCAGGCTCCCAGTTCAGGGCGATACGCAGTATTTT	CASRLPVQGDTQYF
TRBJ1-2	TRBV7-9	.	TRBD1	TGTGCCAGCGCCGAAATGGGCGGGACAGGCAGTGGCTACACCTTC	CASAEMGGTGSGYTF
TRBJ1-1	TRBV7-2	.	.	TGTGCCAGCAGCTTAGCGAGGGAGGTCACTGAAGCTTTCTTT	CASSLAREVTEAFF
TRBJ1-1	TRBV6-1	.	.	TGTGCCAGCAGTGAGTGGGGAGCGAACACTGAAGCTTTCTTT	CASSEWGANTEAFF
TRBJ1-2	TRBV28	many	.	TGTGCCAGCAGTTTAGAGGCAGGGTACGGTACAGGCTATGGCTACACCTTC	CASSLEAGYGTGYGYTF
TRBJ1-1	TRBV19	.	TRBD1	TGTGCCAGTAAGGTTAGGGACAGGGGTACTGAAGCTTTCTTT	CASKVRDRGTEAFF
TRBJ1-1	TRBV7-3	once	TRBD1	TGTGCCAGCAGCTTAGGGGGACAGACTGAAGCTTTCTTT	CASSLGGQTEAFF
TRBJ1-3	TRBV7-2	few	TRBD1	TGTGCCAGCAGGACAGGGGTTTCTGGAAACACCATATATTTT	CASRTGVSGNTIYF
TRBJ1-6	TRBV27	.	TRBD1	TGTGCCAGCAGTTTTATAAGACAGGGGAATTCACCCCTCCACTTT	CASSFIRQGNSPLHF
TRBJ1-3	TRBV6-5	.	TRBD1	TGTGCCAGCAGGGCGACAGGGCCTGGAAACACCATATATTTT	CASRATGPGNTIYF
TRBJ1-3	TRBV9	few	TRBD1	TGTGCCAGCAGCCCCGGGACAGGGGGCAACTCTGGAAACACCATATATTTT	CASSPGTGGNSGNTIYF
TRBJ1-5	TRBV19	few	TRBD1	TGTGCCAGTAGTAGCGGACAGGTCCCCTGGGCCCAGCATTTT	CASSSGQVPWAQHF
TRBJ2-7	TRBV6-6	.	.	TGTGCCAGCAGTACCTTCACAGGGTTCCTCTACGAGCAGTACTTC	CASSTFTGFLYEQYF
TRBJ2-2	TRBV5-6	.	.	TGTGCCAGCAGCTCCACGGGGGACGGGGAGCTGTTTTTT	CASSSTGDGELFF
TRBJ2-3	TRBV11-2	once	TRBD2	TGTGCCAGCGAGCGGGGGGGCCGCACAGATACGCAGTATTTT	CASERGGRTDTQYF
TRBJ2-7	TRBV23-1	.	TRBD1	TGCGCCAGCAGTCACCCGGACAGGATCGAGCAGTACTTC	CASSHPDRIEQYF
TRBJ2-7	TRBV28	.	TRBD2	TGTGCCAGCAGTCCGACTAGCGGGGGTACCTACGAGCAGTACTTC	CASSPTSGGTYEQYF
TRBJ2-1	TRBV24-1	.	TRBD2	TGTGCCACCAGTGATTCCGCTGCGGGGGTAGACAATGAGCAGTTCTTC	CATSDSAAGVDNEQFF